The source of this T cell receptor (beta chain) is a study of CD8+CD57+ T cells in acquired aplastic anemia. Turning to the study itself: The mean DNA yield obtained from sorted CD4+ and CD8+ cells came to 3 to 4 ug. An average of roughly 11 million reads for CD4+ cells was obtained from healthy donors.

Study observations and caveats: No significant patient-versus-control difference appeared in CD8+ Simpson's diversity. Researchers report that approximately 28 CD8+ CDR3 sequences appeared in both patients and controls.

The trim removed 5 bases at V and 1 base at J, leaving 1 base unmatched. The germline V gene has CDR1 LNHNV and CDR2 YYDKDF (reference sequence). This CDR3 has 13 amino acids. Points on this clonotype: Its antigen is unidentified.

Genomic DNA templated the TCR beta VDJ and CDR3 profiling. TCRdb processed the reads anew with MiXCR; each CDR3 protein has one entry. The sample lists about 68,000 distinct CDR3 sequences; around half were seen once. This clonotype originated in a human donor in good health, serving as a control. Input material: sorted CD4+, CD8+, or CD8+CD57+ T cells (not recorded which) from PBMCs. The chain combines TRBV15 with TRBJ1-2; 7 bases agree with TRBD1. For the CDR3, the DNA is TGTGCCACCAGCCCAGGGGGTAACTATGGCTACACCTTC. Its protein is CATSPGGNYGYTF.